This TCR beta chain was sequenced for a study of cytomegalovirus exposure and HLA in healthy donors. Study results and limitations: Later analysis associated a missense DCLRE1C variant with TCR beta V- and J-gene trimming.

Researchers ran the PCR with 60 Vbeta and 13 Jbeta primers. The repertoire was sequenced with immunoSEQ multiplex PCR; TCRdb's copy has only in-frame clones and lacks some. Seen here are about 160,000 clones, almost 80% observed once, and the top ten hold around 1.4%. Germline V gene data show CDR1 as LNHNV and CDR2 as YYDKDF (reference sequence). The CDR3 length is 13 residues. Trimming stripped 1 base from V and 5 bases from J, with 8 bases between. Points on this clone: The target antigen is unknown.

The rearrangement joins TRBV15 to TRBJ2-5; D gene ambiguous. This sequence originates from a male donor in good health and CMV-seronegative. The sequencing input was PBMCs. This CDR3 is CATSRALEETQYF. CDR3 nucleotides: TGTGCCACCAGCAGAGCCTTGGAGGAGACCCAGTACTTC.